The present T cell receptor beta chain was sequenced within a study of cytomegalovirus exposure and HLA in healthy donors. Across the study: Earlier, 150 million to 200 million T cells were analyzed, and 95 million to 140 million unique TCR beta sequences were found among them. Genotyping of more than 300 donors showed that around 81% belonged to the Caucasian-associated ancestry cluster.

From germline, CDR1 is ENHRY and CDR2 SYGVKD. V lost 5 bases, J lost 5 bases, and 5 bases stayed unmatched. The CDR3 runs 15 residues. Those who donated were healthy bone marrow donors. With 60 Vbeta and 13 Jbeta primers, the PCR was carried out. Clones were read by immunoSEQ multiplex PCR, and TCRdb kept only the in-frame ones, dropping some. The sample lists tens of thousands of clones; approximately 67% were seen once. J is TRBJ2-2 and V is TRBV10-3; TRBD1 aligns across 10 bases. Sequenced material: PBMCs. The TCR sequence derives from a man aged 40-50 years in good health and CMV-seropositive. CDR3 coding DNA: TGTGCCATCAGTCCGACAGGGGGCCGGACCGGGGAGCTGTTTTTT. It specifies CAISPTGGRTGELFF.